The source of this TCR beta chain is a study of cytomegalovirus exposure and HLA in healthy donors. Study summary: A later analysis reported the same platform for the roughly 110 validation repertoires and the approximately 670 first-cohort repertoires.

For this clone: The antigen is unknown.

General study findings and limits: Subsequent analysis of the 100 to 150 validation repertoires found a tendency for first-cohort TCR clusters to co-occur.

Donors came from a validation cohort of about 110 subjects, distinct from the first 666-subject cohort. Sequencing was performed with immunoSEQ multiplex PCR; in TCRdb, only in-frame clones are kept and a portion is missing. The data contain some 74,000 clones, 93% of them singletons. Per the germline V gene, CDR1 is SNHLY and CDR2 is FYNNEI. V dropped 4 bases and J dropped 3; count of bases not matched to a gene: 5. This CDR3 spans 16 amino acids. The chain recombines TRBV2 with TRBJ2-3, with 12 bases that match TRBD2. This clonotype was sampled from a woman aged 25 to 45 in good health and CMV-seronegative. Sequencing input: PBMCs. The CDR3 sequence is CASSVLAGGPTDTQYF. DNA of the CDR3: TGTGCCAGCAGTGTTCTAGCGGGAGGGCCAACAGATACGCAGTATTTT.